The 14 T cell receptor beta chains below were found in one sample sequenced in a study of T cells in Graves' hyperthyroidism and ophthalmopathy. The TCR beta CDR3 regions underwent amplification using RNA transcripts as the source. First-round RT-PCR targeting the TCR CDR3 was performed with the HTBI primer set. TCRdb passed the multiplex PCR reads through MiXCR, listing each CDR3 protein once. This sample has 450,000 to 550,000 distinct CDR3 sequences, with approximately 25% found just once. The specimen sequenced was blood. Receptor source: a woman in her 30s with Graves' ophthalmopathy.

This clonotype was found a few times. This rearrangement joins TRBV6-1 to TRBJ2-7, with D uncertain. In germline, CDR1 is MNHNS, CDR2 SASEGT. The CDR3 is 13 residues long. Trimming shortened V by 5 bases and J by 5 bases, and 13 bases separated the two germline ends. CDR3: CASSLRLSDEQYF. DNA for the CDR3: TGTGCCAGCAGTCTTCGGCTGAGCGACGAGCAGTACTTC.

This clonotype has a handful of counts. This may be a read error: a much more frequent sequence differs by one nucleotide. CDR3 amino acids: CASSQGGLMYEQYF. The CDR3 coding sequence is TGTGCCAGCAGCCAAGGGGGACTGATGTACGAGCAGTACTTC. The rearrangement joins TRBV3-1 to TRBJ2-7, with D tentatively TRBD2 (6 bases). Trimming shortened V by 1 base and J by 4 bases, and 11 bases separated the two germline ends. Germline V gene sequence: CDR1 LGHDT, CDR2 YNNKEL (reference sequence). CDR3 length: 14 residues.

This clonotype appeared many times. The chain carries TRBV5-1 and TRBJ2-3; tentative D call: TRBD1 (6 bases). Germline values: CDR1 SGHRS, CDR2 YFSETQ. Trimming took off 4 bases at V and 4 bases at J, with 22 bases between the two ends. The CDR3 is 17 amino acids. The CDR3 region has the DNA TGCGCCAGCAGCGGCCTGTGGGGGCAGGGAATCGCAGATACGCAGTATTTT. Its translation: CASSGLWGQGIADTQYF.

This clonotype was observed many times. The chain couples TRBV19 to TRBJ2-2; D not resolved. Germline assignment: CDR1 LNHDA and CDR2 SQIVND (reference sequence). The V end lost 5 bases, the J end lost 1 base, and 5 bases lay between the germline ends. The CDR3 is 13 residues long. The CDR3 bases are TGTGCCAGTAGTGGGCTGAACACCGGGGAGCTGTTTTTT. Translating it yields CASSGLNTGELFF.

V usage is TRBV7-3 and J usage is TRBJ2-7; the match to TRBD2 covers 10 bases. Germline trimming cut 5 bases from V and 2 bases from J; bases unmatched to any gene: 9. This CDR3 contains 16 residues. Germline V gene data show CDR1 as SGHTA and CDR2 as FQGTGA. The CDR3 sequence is CASSLYLAGDPYEQYF. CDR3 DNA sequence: TGTGCCAGCAGCCTTTATCTAGCGGGGGACCCCTACGAGCAGTACTTC.

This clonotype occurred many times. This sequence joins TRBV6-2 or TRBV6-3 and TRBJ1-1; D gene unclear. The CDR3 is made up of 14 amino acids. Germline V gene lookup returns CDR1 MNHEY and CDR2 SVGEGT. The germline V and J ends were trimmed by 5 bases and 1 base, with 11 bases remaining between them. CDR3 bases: TGTGCCAGCAGTGAGCTGAGGGCGAACACTGAAGCTTTCTTT. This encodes CASSELRANTEAFF.

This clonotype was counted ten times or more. The DNA for the CDR3 is TGTGCCAGCAGTAAAAACCGGGGAGATAACTATGGCTACACCTTC. Amino acids: CASSKNRGDNYGYTF. V usage is TRBV2 and J usage is TRBJ1-2; D is unclear. CDR3 length: 15 residues. V lost 5 bases and J 1 base, leaving 14 bases between the germline ends. Germline values: CDR1 SNHLY, CDR2 FYNNEI.

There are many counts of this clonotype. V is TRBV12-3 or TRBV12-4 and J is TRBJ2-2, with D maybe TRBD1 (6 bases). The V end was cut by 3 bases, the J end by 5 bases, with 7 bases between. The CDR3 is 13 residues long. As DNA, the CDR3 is TGTGCCAGCAGTTTCGGACAGACCGGGGAGCTGTTTTTT. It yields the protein CASSFGQTGELFF.

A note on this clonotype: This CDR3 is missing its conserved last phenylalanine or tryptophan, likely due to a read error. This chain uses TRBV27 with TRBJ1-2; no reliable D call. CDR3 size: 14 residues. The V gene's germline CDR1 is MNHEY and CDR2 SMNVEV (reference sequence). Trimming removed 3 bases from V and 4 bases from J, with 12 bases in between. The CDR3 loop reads CASSLDGFLYGYTS. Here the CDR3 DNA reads TGTGCCAGCAGTTTGGATGGGTTTCTCTATGGCTACACCTCC.

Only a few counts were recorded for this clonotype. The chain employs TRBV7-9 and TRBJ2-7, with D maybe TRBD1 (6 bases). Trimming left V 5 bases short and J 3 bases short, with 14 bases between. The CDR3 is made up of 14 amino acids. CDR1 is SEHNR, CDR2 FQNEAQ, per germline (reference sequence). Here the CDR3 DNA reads TGTGCCAGCAGCCTACCGGACAGTTACTACGAGCAGTACTTC. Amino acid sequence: CASSLPDSYYEQYF.

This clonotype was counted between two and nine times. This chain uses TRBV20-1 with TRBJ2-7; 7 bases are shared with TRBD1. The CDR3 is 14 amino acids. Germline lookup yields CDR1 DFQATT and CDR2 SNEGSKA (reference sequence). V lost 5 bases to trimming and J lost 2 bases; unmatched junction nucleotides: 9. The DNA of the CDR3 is TGCAGTGCTTCCGGTCGGGACAGCCCCTACGAGCAGTACTTC. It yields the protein CSASGRDSPYEQYF.

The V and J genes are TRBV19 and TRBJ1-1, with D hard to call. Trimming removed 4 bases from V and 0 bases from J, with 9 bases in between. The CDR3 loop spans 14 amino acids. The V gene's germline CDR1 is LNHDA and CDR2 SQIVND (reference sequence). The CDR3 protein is CASSTPRLNTEAFF. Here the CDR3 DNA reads TGTGCCAGTAGTACCCCCCGGTTGAACACTGAAGCTTTCTTT.

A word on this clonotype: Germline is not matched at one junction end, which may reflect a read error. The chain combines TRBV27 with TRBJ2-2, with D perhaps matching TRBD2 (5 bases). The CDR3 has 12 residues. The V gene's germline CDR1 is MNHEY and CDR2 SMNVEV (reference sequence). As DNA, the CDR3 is TGTGCCAGCAGTTTACGGTCCGGGGAGCTGTGTTTT. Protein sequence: CASSLRSGELCF.

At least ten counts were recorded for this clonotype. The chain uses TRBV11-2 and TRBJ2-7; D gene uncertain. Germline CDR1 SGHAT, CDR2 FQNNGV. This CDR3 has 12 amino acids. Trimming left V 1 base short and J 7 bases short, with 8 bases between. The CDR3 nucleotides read TGTGCCAGCAGCTTAGCCCCTAGTGAGCAGTACTTC. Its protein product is CASSLAPSEQYF. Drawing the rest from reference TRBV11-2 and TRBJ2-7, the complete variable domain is EAGVAQSPRYKIIEKRQSVAFWCNPISGHATLYWYQQILGQGPKLLIQFQNNGVVDDSQLPKDRFSAERLKGVDSTLKIQPAKLEDSAVYLCASSLAPSEQYFGPGTRLTVT.